Below are 22 T cell receptor beta chains sequenced from a single sample in a study of OX40 agonist ivuxolimab in advanced cancers. TCRdb keeps only in-frame clones here, not all; method: immunoSEQ multiplex PCR. The profile shows about 79,000 clones, approximately 88% of them singletons. The sample consisted of CD4+ or CD8+ T cells sorted from blood, taken in a trial of the OX40 agonist ivuxolimab. All receptors derive from an adult with an advanced solid tumor such as melanoma, head and neck, liver or kidney cancer.

This CDR3 is CASSISGGGDEKLFF. In DNA, the CDR3 is TGTGCCAGCAGTATCTCAGGGGGCGGAGATGAAAAACTGTTTTTT. V usage is TRBV28 and J usage is TRBJ1-4; 8 bases map to TRBD1. The V and J ends lost 5 bases and 6 bases, in that order; junction bases with no gene match: 8. CDR3 length: 15 amino acids. Germline values: CDR1 MDHEN, CDR2 SYDVKM.

The chain joins TRBV7-8 to TRBJ2-5, with TRBD2 matching over 12 bases. V was pared by 4 bases and J by 2 bases, with 2 bases of the junction left unmatched. Germline CDR1 reads SGHVS; CDR2 reads FQNEAQ. The CDR3 totals 15 residues. The chain's CDR3 is CASSSGTSGQETQYF. The CDR3 DNA sequence: TGTGCCAGCAGCTCCGGGACTAGCGGGCAAGAGACCCAGTACTTC.

V usage is TRBV18 and J usage is TRBJ2-7, with D tentatively TRBD1 or TRBD2 (5 bases each). V shed 6 bases and J shed 3 bases, with 21 bases lying between them. CDR1 KGHSH and CDR2 LQKENI come from the germline V gene. The CDR3 is 16 amino acids. CDR3 DNA: TGTGCCAGCTCGTCGAGCCGGGACCCGAACTACTACGAGCAGTACTTC. Protein: CASSSSRDPNYYEQYF.

The chain joins TRBV30 to TRBJ2-5; TRBD2 aligns across 7 bases. The V and J ends lost 4 bases and 5 bases, in that order; junction bases with no gene match: 10. CDR3 length equals 14 residues. The V gene's germline CDR1 is GTSNPN and CDR2 SVGIG (reference sequence). DNA of the CDR3: TGTGCCTGGACGGGGGGAGGGTCGGACGAGACCCAGTACTTC. Protein: CAWTGGGSDETQYF.

V gene TRBV19 combines with J gene TRBJ1-3; D is perhaps TRBD1 (6 bases). The CDR3 runs to 18 residues. The V and J ends lost 5 bases and 0 bases respectively, with 20 bases between them. The germline V gene encodes CDR1 LNHDA and CDR2 SQIVND (reference sequence). The CDR3 protein is CASSPPGVGGPSGNTIYF. The CDR3 bases are TGTGCCAGTAGTCCCCCTGGGGTAGGGGGACCCTCTGGAAACACCATATATTTT.

J is TRBJ1-2 and V is TRBV5-1; D gene uncertain. The CDR3 runs to 14 residues. Trimming removed 4 bases at V and 7 bases at J, with 17 bases between. Germline V lookup: CDR1 SGHRS, CDR2 YFSETQ. The CDR3 protein is CASSKDGPGGGYTF. In DNA, the CDR3 is TGCGCCAGCAGCAAGGACGGTCCCGGTGGTGGCTACACCTTC.

V and J are TRBV19 and TRBJ1-2, with a weak D call TRBD1 (6 bases). V shed 8 bases and J shed 4 bases, with 17 bases lying between them. The CDR3 extends over 14 amino acids. CDR1 is LNHDA and CDR2 is SQIVND in the germline V gene (reference sequence). CDR3 sequence reads: CASSPLQGSYGYTF. Here the CDR3 DNA reads TGTGCCAGTTCTCCCTTACAGGGCTCCTATGGCTACACCTTC.

This clone appeared once. V and J are TRBV2 and TRBJ2-1; a weak D match, TRBD2 (5 bases). There are 13 residues in the CDR3. V dropped 4 bases and J dropped 8 bases, with 12 bases sitting between them. Germline lookup yields CDR1 SNHLY and CDR2 FYNNEI. The CDR3 DNA is TGTGCCAGCAGTGTTGACCGGCGGGATGAGCAGTTCTTC. It codes for CASSVDRRDEQFF.

The rearrangement joins TRBV28 to TRBJ2-3; D perhaps matches TRBD2 (6 bases). Germline CDR1 is MDHEN and CDR2 is SYDVKM. This CDR3 region has 14 residues. V lost 2 bases to trimming and J lost 0 bases, with 6 bases between them. For the CDR3, the DNA is TGTGCCAGCAGTTTAGGAGGGAGCACAGATACGCAGTATTTT. This translates into CASSLGGSTDTQYF. Combining the CDR3 with reference TRBV28 and TRBJ2-3 gives the whole variable domain DVKVTQSSRYLVKRTGEKVFLECVQDMDHENMFWYRQDPGLGLRLIYFSYDVKMKEKGDIPEGYSVSREKKERFSLILESASTNQTSMYLCASSLGGSTDTQYFGPGTRLTVL.

A word on this clone: This sample includes further DNA sequences coding for the same CDR3. The chain recombines TRBV5-4 with TRBJ2-1; 12 positions agree with TRBD2. With V trimmed by 4 bases and J by 7 bases, 6 bases remained unmatched. The CDR3 extends over 15 amino acids. Germline-derived CDR1 and CDR2 are SGHNT and YYREEE (reference sequence). DNA of the CDR3: TGTGCCAGCAGCGCCCTAGCGGGAGGGTGGAATGAGCAGTTCTTC. This translates into CASSALAGGWNEQFF.

The chain couples TRBV5-1 to TRBJ2-3; a possible D gene is TRBD1 (5 bases). This CDR3 has 14 amino acids. Germline lookup yields CDR1 SGHRS and CDR2 YFSETQ. V was cut by 6 bases and J by 0 bases, with 11 bases left in between. CDR3 sequence: CASTRAGSTDTQYF. The CDR3 DNA follows: TGCGCCAGCACCAGGGCTGGGAGCACAGATACGCAGTATTTT.

The rearrangement joins TRBV30 to TRBJ2-7; TRBD2 is a possible D gene (6 bases). The germline CDR1 and CDR2 sequences are GTSNPN and SVGIG (reference sequence). Trimming took 5 bases from V and 6 from J, leaving 20 bases between them. The CDR3 covers 14 residues. The CDR3 spells CAWAADYTSGEQYF. In nucleotides, the CDR3 is TGTGCCTGGGCCGCGGACTACACCTCCGGCGAGCAGTACTTC.

This clone was picked up a small number of times. The J gene is TRBJ2-3, the V gene TRBV5-1; TRBD2 matches at 8 bases. The J segment lost 2 bases and the V segment lost 0 bases, leaving 2 bases of the junction unmatched. The germline V gene encodes CDR1 SGHRS and CDR2 YFSETQ. CDR3 length: 15 amino acids. CDR3 residues: CASSLVGRATDTQYF. In DNA, the CDR3 is TGCGCCAGCAGCTTGGTCGGGAGGGCCACAGATACGCAGTATTTT.

V usage is TRBV15 and J usage is TRBJ2-3, with 12 nucleotides matching TRBD2. The V gene's germline CDR1 is LNHNV and CDR2 YYDKDF (reference sequence). Unmatched junction bases numbered 2, after V lost 3 bases and J lost 1 base. The CDR3 runs to 16 residues. CDR3 DNA: TGTGCCACCAGCAGCGGACTAGCGGGACGCACAGATACGCAGTATTTT. Translated, it gives CATSSGLAGRTDTQYF. Full variable domain (missing parts from reference TRBV15 and TRBJ2-3): DAMVIQNPRYQVTQFGKPVTLSCSQTLNHNVMYWYQQKSSQAPKLLFHYYDKDFNNEADTPDNFQSRRPNTSFCFLDIRSPGLGDTAMYLCATSSGLAGRTDTQYFGPGTRLTVL.

This clone came up once. The chain couples TRBV5-1 to TRBJ2-2; no firm D call. The CDR3 loop spans 16 amino acids. Trimming removed 0 bases from V and 0 bases from J, with 9 bases in between. The germline CDR1 and CDR2 sequences are SGHRS and YFSETQ. CDR3 in amino acids: CASSLAAQTNTGELFF. The CDR3 coding sequence is TGCGCCAGCAGCTTGGCCGCACAGACGAACACCGGGGAGCTGTTTTTT.

J is TRBJ2-5 and V is TRBV28; the match to TRBD2 covers 11 bases. There are 16 residues in the CDR3. V was pared by 5 bases and J by 2 bases, with 7 bases of the junction left unmatched. In germline, CDR1 is MDHEN, CDR2 SYDVKM. As DNA, the CDR3 is TGTGCCAGCAGTCCCCAACTAGCGGGGGAACAAGAGACCCAGTACTTC. Translated: CASSPQLAGEQETQYF.

The chain links TRBV29-1 to TRBJ1-4; 7 bases are shared with TRBD1. The germline V gene has CDR1 SQVTM and CDR2 ANQGSEA. This CDR3 region has 12 residues. With V trimmed by 2 bases and J by 8 bases, 2 bases remained unmatched. Written as DNA, the CDR3 is TGCAGCGTTGAACAGGGGGAAGAAAAACTGTTTTTT. This translates into CSVEQGEEKLFF.

The chain links TRBV7-9 to TRBJ2-5; the match to TRBD2 covers 7 bases. The CDR3 is made up of 15 amino acids. Germline CDR1 is SEHNR and CDR2 is FQNEAQ (reference sequence). Germline trimming cut 4 bases from V and 7 bases from J; bases unmatched to any gene: 12. The chain's CDR3 is CASSSQAGDGVTQYF. CDR3 nucleotide sequence: TGTGCCAGCAGCTCCCAGGCGGGGGACGGTGTGACCCAGTACTTC.

V usage is TRBV5-4 and J usage is TRBJ1-2, with D unclear. The CDR3 contains 12 residues. In germline, CDR1 is SGHNT, CDR2 YYREEE (reference sequence). The V gene lost 4 bases and the J gene lost 3 bases, with 7 bases spanning the gap. CDR3 residues: CASSADDYGYTF. The CDR3 region has the DNA TGTGCCAGCAGCGCCGACGACTATGGCTACACCTTC.

This clone was seen more than once but under ten times. This chain links TRBV7-8 with TRBJ1-5; maybe TRBD1 (5 bases). This CDR3 region has 16 residues. V was cut by 2 bases and J by 0 bases, with 11 bases left in between. Germline values: CDR1 SGHVS, CDR2 FQNEAQ. This CDR3 reads CASSLLGGNSNQPQHF. The CDR3 nucleotides are TGTGCCAGCAGCTTACTTGGGGGTAATAGCAATCAGCCCCAGCATTTT.

The chain recombines TRBV5-6 with TRBJ1-2, with TRBD1 identical over 9 bases. Trimming took 3 bases from V and 8 from J; bases not matched to a gene: 11. The CDR3 loop spans 15 amino acids. Germline V gene data show CDR1 as SGHDT and CDR2 as YYEEEE. The CDR3 DNA follows: TGTGCCAGCAGCTCGGCCCCCGGGACAGGGTTCGGCTACACCTTC. It translates to CASSSAPGTGFGYTF. Variable domain in full (rest from reference TRBV5-6 and TRBJ1-2): DAGVTQSPTHLIKTRGQQVTLRCSPKSGHDTVSWYQQALGQGPQFIFQYYEEEERQRGNFPDRFSGHQFPNYSSELNVNALLLGDSALYLCASSSAPGTGFGYTFGSGTRLTVV.

This clone was seen a single time. The chain joins TRBV30 to TRBJ2-3; unclear D gene. CDR3 length: 12 residues. The V gene's germline CDR1 is GTSNPN and CDR2 SVGIG (reference sequence). Trimming took off 4 bases at V and 1 base at J, with 6 bases between the two ends. The CDR3 DNA reads as TGTGCCTGGATAGCCGGCACAGATACGCAGTATTTT. Translating it yields CAWIAGTDTQYF.